Listed here are 17 T cell receptor beta chains from one sample, sequenced in a study of blood T cell repertoires in COVID-19. The method was immunoSEQ multiplex PCR; TCRdb's version includes in-frame clones alone and lacks a portion of them. The repertoire consists of about 210,000 clones, with about 91% occurring once and the leading ten covering roughly 1.2%. The sequenced sample consisted of peripheral blood. The source of these receptors is a man younger than 40 with acute or convalescent COVID-19.

The J gene is TRBJ2-7, the V gene TRBV25-1; D is possibly TRBD1 (5 bases). The CDR3 is 11 amino acids. V was trimmed by 5 bases and J by 4 bases, leaving 6 bases between them. The germline CDR1 and CDR2 sequences are MGHDK and SYGVNS. Here the CDR3 DNA reads TGTGCCAGCAGTAGGGGATACGAGCAGTACTTC. Translating it yields CASSRGYEQYF.

The count of this clone is one. The V call is TRBV28, the J call TRBJ1-1, with TRBD1 matching over 11 bases. With V trimmed by 5 bases and J by 3 bases, 5 bases remained unmatched. The germline CDR1 and CDR2 sequences are MDHEN and SYDVKM. The CDR3 has 15 residues. DNA of the CDR3: TGTGCCAGCAGTGGACAGGGGGCGCAGGACACTGAAGCTTTCTTT. Encoded protein: CASSGQGAQDTEAFF.

The J gene is TRBJ2-7, the V gene TRBV7-2; 14 bases line up with TRBD2. Germline V gene lookup returns CDR1 SGHTA and CDR2 FQGNSA. CDR3 length: 14 amino acids. J lost 9 bases, V lost 1 base, and 2 bases had no gene match. The CDR3 coding sequence is TGTGCCAGCAGCTTAGAGACTAGCGGGAGGGGGCAGTACTTC. Amino acid sequence: CASSLETSGRGQYF.

This chain links TRBV11-1 with TRBJ2-5; TRBD2 aligns across 10 bases. Trimming at V came to 6 bases and at J to 4 bases, leaving 5 bases not matched to a gene. This CDR3 region has 14 residues. Germline lookup yields CDR1 SGHAT and CDR2 FQDESV (reference sequence). DNA for the CDR3: TGTGCCAGCAGAGCGGGGGGGGTCGGAGAGACCCAGTACTTC. The encoded protein is CASRAGGVGETQYF.

The chain has TRBV24-1 and TRBJ2-1, with TRBD2 matching over 16 bases. The CDR3 is made up of 18 amino acids. V dropped 1 base and J dropped 8; count of bases not matched to a gene: 7. Germline loops: CDR1 KGHDR, CDR2 SFDVKD. The CDR3 nucleotides are TGTGCCACCAGTGATTTAGGGACTAGCGGGAGGGATTTAGATGAGCAGTTCTTC. It translates to CATSDLGTSGRDLDEQFF.

This clone is a singleton in its sample. This chain joins TRBV3-1 (or the pseudogene TRBV3-2) and TRBJ1-2, with D possibly being TRBD1 (6 bases). Germline V gene lookup returns CDR1 LGHDT and CDR2 YNNKEL (reference sequence). The CDR3 is 13 residues long. Trimming took 8 bases from V and 2 from J, leaving 12 bases between them. The CDR3, as DNA: TGTGCCAGCCGGGACAACAAGAACTATGGCTACACCTTC. Translated, it gives CASRDNKNYGYTF.

The chain employs TRBV5-4 and TRBJ2-7; 11 positions agree with TRBD2. Germline V gene sequence: CDR1 SGHNT, CDR2 YYREEE (reference sequence). CDR3 length: 15 amino acids. The trim removed 2 bases at V and 1 base at J, leaving 2 bases unmatched. CDR3: CASSFSGRASYEQYF. The CDR3 bases are TGTGCCAGCAGCTTTAGCGGGAGGGCGTCCTACGAGCAGTACTTC.

The V call is TRBV2, the J call TRBJ2-7; a possible D gene is TRBD2 (6 bases). The CDR3 length is 16 residues. The germline CDR1 and CDR2 sequences are SNHLY and FYNNEI. V shed 3 bases and J shed 0 bases, with 15 bases lying between them. CDR3 nucleotides: TGTGCCAGCAGTGAGGGACTGCGGCTCCTCTCCTACGAGCAGTACTTC. As protein: CASSEGLRLLSYEQYF.

This clone showed up just once. The same CDR3 is also encoded by other DNA sequences in this sample. Here the CDR3 DNA reads TGTGCCAGCAGCTTGGGGCCCACCTACGAGCAGTACTTC. Amino acid sequence: CASSLGPTYEQYF. V usage is TRBV5-5 and J usage is TRBJ2-7; D is uncertain. The V and J ends lost 0 bases and 2 bases respectively, with 6 bases between them. The CDR3 is made up of 13 amino acids. Germline V gene lookup returns CDR1 SGHKS and CDR2 YYEKEE (reference sequence).

This clone was seen a handful of times. This chain links TRBV28 with TRBJ1-6, with D hard to call. In germline, CDR1 is MDHEN, CDR2 SYDVKM. Trimming shortened V by 5 bases and J by 9 bases, and 17 bases separated the two germline ends. The CDR3 spans 15 residues. CDR3 coding DNA: TGTGCCAGCAGTCCAAGGACGCCCCGGGGTTCACCCCTCCACTTT. Translating gives CASSPRTPRGSPLHF. The entire variable domain, with the rest obtained from reference TRBV28 and TRBJ1-6, is as follows: DVKVTQSSRYLVKRTGEKVFLECVQDMDHENMFWYRQDPGLGLRLIYFSYDVKMKEKGDIPEGYSVSREKKERFSLILESASTNQTSMYLCASSPRTPRGSPLHFGNGTRLTVT.

This rearrangement joins TRBV19 to TRBJ2-7; D is unresolved. CDR3 length: 15 amino acids. Germline CDR1 and CDR2: LNHDA and SQIVND (reference sequence). Trimming took 4 bases from V and 0 from J, leaving 13 bases between them. The CDR3 is CASSKSGSVSYEQYF. CDR3 DNA: TGTGCCAGTAGTAAGTCCGGGTCTGTCTCCTACGAGCAGTACTTC.

The chain recombines TRBV19 with TRBJ1-5, with a possible D match to TRBD1 (6 bases). From germline, CDR1 is LNHDA and CDR2 SQIVND (reference sequence). This CDR3 has 14 amino acids. Trimming left V 10 bases short and J 2 bases short, with 15 bases between. The CDR3 loop is CATKKGGGNQPQHF. Here the CDR3 DNA reads TGTGCCACTAAAAAGGGGGGGGGCAATCAGCCCCAGCATTTT.

This clone was seen once. The chain combines TRBV7-9 with TRBJ2-7, with 8 bases matching TRBD1. J gave up 3 bases and V 5 bases, and 6 bases lay outside the gene matches. CDR1 is SEHNR, CDR2 FQNEAQ, per germline (reference sequence). This CDR3 comprises 14 residues. CDR3 nucleotides: TGTGCCAGCAGCCCAAGGACAGGGCACTACGAGCAGTACTTC. As protein: CASSPRTGHYEQYF.

The chain combines TRBV11-3 with TRBJ2-2, with TRBD2 identical over 9 bases. The junction had 10 bases not matched to a gene; V was cut back by 4 bases and J by 4 bases. From germline, CDR1 is SGHNT and CDR2 YENEEA. CDR3 size: 17 residues. The CDR3 here is CASSSEILAGATGELFF. The CDR3 nucleotides are TGTGCCAGCAGCTCAGAGATCTTAGCGGGAGCCACCGGGGAGCTGTTTTTT.

The chain combines TRBV14 with TRBJ1-6, with TRBD1 matching 9 bases. Germline CDR1 and CDR2: SGHDN and FVKESK. This CDR3 contains 13 residues. The ends lost 6 bases at V and 10 bases at J; junction bases unmatched: 4. CDR3 loop: CASRGQGRSPLHF. DNA for the CDR3: TGTGCCAGCAGAGGACAGGGGAGGTCACCCCTCCACTTT. The variable domain in full, with the rest retrieved from reference TRBV14 and TRBJ1-6, is EAGVTQFPSHSVIEKGQTVTLRCDPISGHDNLYWYRRVMGKEIKFLLHFVKESKQDESGMPNNRFLAERTGGTYSTLKVQPAELEDSGVYFCASRGQGRSPLHFGNGTRLTVT.

The genes are TRBV9 and TRBJ2-5, with 10 nucleotides matching TRBD2. V was clipped by 4 bases and J by 4 bases; unmatched bases: 10. The CDR3 totals 16 residues. Germline CDR1 SGDLS, CDR2 YYNGEE. CDR3: CASSPSGRAQIETQYF. In DNA, the CDR3 is TGTGCCAGCAGCCCAAGCGGGAGGGCCCAGATAGAGACCCAGTACTTC. Full variable domain (remainder filled in from reference TRBV9 and TRBJ2-5): DSGVTQTPKHLITATGQRVTLRCSPRSGDLSVYWYQQSLDQGLQFLIQYYNGEERAKGNILERFSAQQFPDLHSELNLSSLELGDSALYFCASSPSGRAQIETQYFGPGTRLLVL.

This clone has a single count. This chain uses TRBV7-9 with TRBJ1-6; D gene uncertain. This CDR3 region has 14 residues. In germline, CDR1 is SEHNR, CDR2 FQNEAQ (reference sequence). The V and J ends lost 4 bases and 7 bases respectively, with 11 bases between them. The CDR3 DNA reads as TGTGCCAGCAGCTACTACTCGGAAAATTCACCCCTCCACTTT. This codes for CASSYYSENSPLHF.